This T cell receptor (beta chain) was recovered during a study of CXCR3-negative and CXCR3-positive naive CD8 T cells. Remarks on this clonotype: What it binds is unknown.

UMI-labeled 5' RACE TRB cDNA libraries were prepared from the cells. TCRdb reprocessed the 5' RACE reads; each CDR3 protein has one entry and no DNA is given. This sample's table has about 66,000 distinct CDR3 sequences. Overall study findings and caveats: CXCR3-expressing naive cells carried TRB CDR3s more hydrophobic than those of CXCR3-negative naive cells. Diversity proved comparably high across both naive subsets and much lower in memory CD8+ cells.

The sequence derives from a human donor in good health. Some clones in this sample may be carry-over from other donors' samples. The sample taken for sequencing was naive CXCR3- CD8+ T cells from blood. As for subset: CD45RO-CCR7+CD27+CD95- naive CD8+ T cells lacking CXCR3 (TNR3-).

The CDR3 loop is CSVEESGRNYGYTF. V is TRBV29-1 and J is TRBJ1-2. Germline CDR1 SQVTM, CDR2 ANQGSEA. The CDR3 runs to 14 residues.